The rows below give T cell receptor beta chains drawn from one sample of a study of blood T cells in healthy people across ages. TCRdb redid the calling of the 5' RACE reads with MiXCR, one entry per CDR3 protein. The sample holds 1.5 million to 2 million distinct CDR3 sequences, 34% seen once. Sequencing was performed on blood. The receptors were gathered from a woman in her twenties or thirties in good health. The CDR3 runs from the conserved cysteine through the conserved F or W.

V gene	CDR3 protein
TRBV3-1	CASSSRDWQETQYF
TRBV29-1	CSVEQAKNIQYF
TRBV20-1	CSAREGFLNTEAFF
TRBV20-1	CSARDMRGIAGGPWLDTQYF
TRBV5-1	CASSFRREATEAFF
TRBV6-2/TRBV6-3	CASTPLGSFNEQFF
TRBV5-1	CASSPGVGGYTF
TRBV7-2	CASSLTARGLGGTQYF
TRBV27	CASSFPHRTDTQYF
TRBV29-1	CSVDSPSLMNTEAFF
TRBV30	CAWSPLAGDTQYF
TRBV7-8	CASSHGRGDQYF
TRBV5-1	CASSLAREGASNYGYTF
TRBV7-3	CASSPFGPRSEGNEQFF
TRBV12-3/TRBV12-4	CASSRDRVWSGNTIYF
TRBV27	CASSFEGRNQPQHF
TRBV5-1	CASSLMNNRGLDEQYF
TRBV13	CASSARQGVGEQYF
TRBV29-1	CSVEGQAINRKAFF
TRBV2	CASSKPGLMSSYNEQFF
TRBV28	CASSSFGQGARQPQHF
TRBV7-9	CASSFGLAGGPSDTQYF
TRBV20-1	CSARAGPIVEAFF
TRBV4-1	CASSQAPQQAQHF
TRBV27	CASSLWPPGETQYF
TRBV12-3/TRBV12-4	CASSLMASGYTF
TRBV15	CATSSLVLQETQYF
TRBV29-1	CSVEGKTSGYQETQYF